This T cell receptor beta chain comes out of a study of T-cell reconstitution after alpha-beta-depleted transplantation in children. Regarding the study as a whole: About two months after transplant, alpha-beta T cells reportedly came from several hundred expanded graft clones. Fresh T-cell production supplied most of the T-cell counts and diversity seen one year after transplant. At day 60, the high TCRbeta diversity found in some patients originated from recipient T cells and thymic progenitors that had survived.

V shed 4 bases and J shed 0 bases, with 25 bases lying between them. CDR1 is SGHDN, CDR2 FVKESK, per germline. The CDR3 contains 20 residues. About this clonotype: Its target is unknown.

Using unique molecular identifiers, the investigators prepared the TCRbeta library. TCRdb independently ran MiXCR on the PCR reads; one entry per CDR3 protein. Of about 510,000 distinct CDR3 sequences in the sample, around 10% are singletons; the top ten hold about 14%. The material was PBMCs, mostly from graft donor cells, obtained 180 days after TCRalphabeta/CD19-depleted stem cell transplant. The sequence derives from a female patient under 10 years old who had a stem cell transplant for aplastic anemia, so the T cells may come from the graft donor. The V and J genes are TRBV14 and TRBJ2-1; D possibly matches TRBD1 or TRBD2 (5 bases each). The CDR3 loop is CASSPRTGARTHISYNEQFF. The CDR3 DNA follows: TGTGCCAGCAGCCCAAGAACCGGGGCCCGGACACATATCTCCTACAATGAGCAGTTCTTC.